This T cell receptor (beta chain) emerged from a study of regulatory T cells in long-lasting Graves disease. Time point: persistent/refractory GD, antithyroid drugs over 5 years with positive TRAb. RNA from PBMCs was the source of the TCR library. The patients included were those that came from an endocrinology department in Xi'an, China. Only one count was recorded for this clonotype. Its target is not known. Germline and junction disagree at one end, which may indicate a read error. CDR3 regions were amplified by Arm-PCR using iRepertoire HTBI primers to build TCR beta libraries. TCRdb re-analysed the multiplex PCR reads in MiXCR, keeping a single row per CDR3 protein. Found here are under 450,000 distinct CDR3 sequences, 20% to 30% of them singletons; the top ten hold about a quarter. CDR1 and CDR2 from the germline V gene are DFQATT and SNEGSKA (reference sequence). The CDR3 contains 11 residues.

Study results and limitations: Persistent Graves' patients showed a TCR diversity that was lower than that of newly diagnosed ones. Not thyroid tissue but only peripheral blood was studied. Among samples with persistent disease, TRBV28, TRBJ1-2 and TRBJ2-5 were favored.

This chain uses TRBV20-1 with TRBJ1-1; D gene unclear. The TCR was taken from a female donor with Graves disease. The sample was peripheral blood mononuclear cells (PBMCs), taken when the disease was refractory, from a patient treated with antithyroid drugs. The CDR3 DNA is TGCAGTGTGGGCCGAAACACTGGAGCTTTCTTT. Its protein is CSVGRNTGAFF.